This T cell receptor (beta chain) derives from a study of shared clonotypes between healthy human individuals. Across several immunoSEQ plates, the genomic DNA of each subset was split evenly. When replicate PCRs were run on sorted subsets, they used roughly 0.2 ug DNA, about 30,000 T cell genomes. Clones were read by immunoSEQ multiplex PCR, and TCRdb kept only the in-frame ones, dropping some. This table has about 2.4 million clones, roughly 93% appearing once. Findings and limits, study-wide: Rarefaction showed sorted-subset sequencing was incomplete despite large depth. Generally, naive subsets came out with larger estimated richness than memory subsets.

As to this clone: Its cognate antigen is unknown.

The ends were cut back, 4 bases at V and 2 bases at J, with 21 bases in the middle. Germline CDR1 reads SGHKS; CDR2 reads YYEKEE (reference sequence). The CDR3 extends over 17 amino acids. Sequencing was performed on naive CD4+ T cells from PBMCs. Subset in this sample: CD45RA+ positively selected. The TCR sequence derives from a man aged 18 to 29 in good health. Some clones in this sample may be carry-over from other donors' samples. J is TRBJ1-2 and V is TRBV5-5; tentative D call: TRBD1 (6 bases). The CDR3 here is CASSKATSGTSNYGYTF. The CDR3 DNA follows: TGTGCCAGCAGCAAAGCCACCTCAGGGACATCCAACTATGGCTACACCTTC.